The 20 T cell receptor beta chains listed next were all sequenced from one sample in a study of blood T cell repertoires in COVID-19. Clones were read by immunoSEQ multiplex PCR, and TCRdb kept only the in-frame ones, dropping some. This sample has 330,000 or so clones, with roughly 89% found just once. The sample taken for sequencing was peripheral blood. These receptors were collected from a man under 40 with COVID-19, enrolled during active disease.

This chain links TRBV3-1 (or the pseudogene TRBV3-2) with TRBJ2-1; 14 positions agree with TRBD2. This CDR3 is built from 17 residues. Germline values: CDR1 LGHDT, CDR2 YNNKEL (reference sequence). After removal of 0 bases from V and 10 bases from J, the junction contained 8 bases not matched to a gene. The CDR3 sequence is CASSQDPGLAGAREQFF. CDR3 nucleotide sequence: TGTGCCAGCAGCCAAGATCCGGGACTAGCGGGAGCGAGGGAGCAGTTCTTC.

This chain uses TRBV27 with TRBJ2-2, with 12 bases matching TRBD2. The germline gives CDR1 MNHEY, CDR2 SMNVEV (reference sequence). The ends lost 5 bases at V and 1 base at J; junction bases unmatched: 2. The length of the CDR3 is 16 residues. CDR3: CASSLGLAGNTGELFF. The CDR3 region has the DNA TGTGCCAGCAGTCTGGGACTAGCGGGGAACACCGGGGAGCTGTTTTTT.

The genes are TRBV10-3 and TRBJ1-5; TRBD1 might be the D (5 bases). The germline gives CDR1 ENHRY, CDR2 SYGVKD. The CDR3 spans 14 residues. Trimming shortened V by 4 bases and J by 3 bases, and 10 bases separated the two germline ends. DNA for the CDR3: TGTGCCATCAGTGTCCAGGGATACAATCAGCCCCAGCATTTT. Protein product: CAISVQGYNQPQHF.

The CDR3 loop reads CASSYAGSRNYGYTF. CDR3 nucleotides: TGTGCCAGCAGTTACGCCGGAAGCAGGAACTATGGCTACACCTTC. The gene calls are TRBV6-5 and TRBJ1-2; D is uncertain. The CDR3 contains 15 residues. The V and J ends lost 2 bases and 2 bases respectively, with 12 bases between them. Germline V gene sequence: CDR1 MNHEY, CDR2 SVGAGI.

The genes are TRBV24-1 and TRBJ2-2; 10 nucleotides line up with TRBD1. CDR3 length: 15 residues. The trim removed 6 bases at V and 5 bases at J, leaving 5 bases unmatched. Germline V gene sequence: CDR1 KGHDR, CDR2 SFDVKD. The CDR3 sequence: CATSPDRGYTGELFF. The CDR3, as DNA: TGTGCCACCAGTCCGGACAGGGGGTATACCGGGGAGCTGTTTTTT.

Concerning this clone: The limits of the CDR3 on the DNA are not certain, so only TCRdb's listed CDR3 is given. The V gene is TRBV6-5, the J gene TRBJ2-5; the table names TRBD1, a call not compared with the DNA. The CDR3 comprises 15 residues, both ends counted. In germline, CDR1 is MNHEY, CDR2 SVGAGI. This CDR3 reads CASSYSVAVQETQYF.

The chain joins TRBV6-5 to TRBJ2-2; 7 bases map to TRBD1. V lost 8 bases, J lost 5 bases, and 5 bases stayed unmatched. Looked up from germline, CDR1 is MNHEY and CDR2 is SVGAGI. The CDR3 loop spans 13 amino acids. This CDR3 is CASDRVRTGELFF. CDR3 nucleotides: TGTGCCAGCGACAGGGTACGGACCGGGGAGCTGTTTTTT.

The chain combines TRBV2 with TRBJ1-1; TRBD1 is a possible D gene (5 bases). This CDR3 is 13 amino acids long. Trimming stripped 6 bases from V and 5 bases from J, with 13 bases between. Per germline, CDR1 SNHLY and CDR2 FYNNEI. The CDR3 protein is CASSLGDGTEAFF. The CDR3 DNA reads as TGTGCCAGCAGCCTAGGGGATGGGACTGAAGCTTTCTTT.

V usage is TRBV30 and J usage is TRBJ1-2; TRBD1 matches 7 bases. This CDR3 comprises 17 residues. Germline CDR1 and CDR2: GTSNPN and SVGIG (reference sequence). V gave up 0 bases and J gave up 0 bases; unmatched junction bases: 10. The CDR3 reads CAWSVGLGQLANYGYTF. In DNA, the CDR3 is TGTGCCTGGAGTGTGGGCTTGGGACAGCTAGCTAACTATGGCTACACCTTC.

This clone was picked up one time. V is TRBV7-2 and J is TRBJ2-6; D is perhaps TRBD1 (6 bases). The ends were cut back, 3 bases at V and 0 bases at J, with 15 bases in the middle. The CDR3 has 18 residues. Germline CDR1 reads SGHTA; CDR2 reads FQGNSA. CDR3 in DNA: TGTGCCAGCAGCTTTAGGGGGTACGATTACTCTGGGGCCAACGTCCTGACTTTC. Protein: CASSFRGYDYSGANVLTF. The full variable domain, in which reference TRBV7-2 and TRBJ2-6 provide the parts outside the CDR3, is GAGVSQSPSNKVTEKGKDVELRCDPISGHTALYWYRQSLGQGLEFLIYFQGNSAPDKSGLPSDRFSAERTGGSVSTLTIQRTQQEDSAVYLCASSFRGYDYSGANVLTFGAGSRLTVL.

The chain links TRBV27 to TRBJ2-1; possible D gene TRBD2, 5 bases. CDR1 and CDR2 from the germline V gene are MNHEY and SMNVEV (reference sequence). The CDR3 contains 12 residues. Trimming left V 2 bases short and J 12 bases short, with 11 bases between. The CDR3: CASSLPGTAQFF. DNA of the CDR3: TGTGCCAGCAGTTTACCGGGAACTGCGCAGTTCTTC.

The rearrangement uses TRBV6-1 and TRBJ2-1; TRBD1 agrees at 9 bases. Trimming cost V 5 bases and J 5 bases; bases outside gene matches: 4. The germline V gene has CDR1 MNHNS and CDR2 SASEGT. The CDR3 runs 14 residues. CDR3 nucleotide sequence: TGTGCCAGCAGTAAGGGACAGGGAAACAATGAGCAGTTCTTC. Amino acids: CASSKGQGNNEQFF.

The J gene is TRBJ2-3, the V gene TRBV23-1; maybe TRBD1 (6 bases). TRBV23-1 is an ORF; its function is uncertain. The CDR3 consists of 16 residues. Trimming shortened V by 9 bases and J by 0 bases, and 19 bases separated the two germline ends. The CDR3 DNA is TGCGCCAGTCCTAGGTCCGGACAGTTCAGCACAGATACGCAGTATTTT. It encodes CASPRSGQFSTDTQYF.

In its sample, this clone was seen many times. The chain carries TRBV27 and TRBJ2-6; 9 bases are shared with TRBD1. CDR3 length: 19 amino acids. Germline CDR1 and CDR2: MNHEY and SMNVEV (reference sequence). V lost 5 bases, J lost 0 bases, and 11 bases stayed unmatched. The CDR3 region is CASSPTPGTGFSGANVLTF. The CDR3, as DNA: TGTGCCAGCAGTCCCACCCCCGGGACAGGGTTCTCTGGGGCCAACGTCCTGACTTTC.

This rearrangement joins TRBV2 to TRBJ1-1; unclear D gene. The CDR3 has 11 amino acids. Trimming left V 4 bases short and J 6 bases short, with 6 bases between. The germline gives CDR1 SNHLY, CDR2 FYNNEI. CDR3 bases: TGTGCCAGCAGTGCGGTCCCTGAAGCTTTCTTT. Its translation is CASSAVPEAFF. The entire variable domain, with the rest obtained from reference TRBV2 and TRBJ1-1, is as follows: EPEVTQTPSHQVTQMGQEVILRCVPISNHLYFYWYRQILGQKVEFLVSFYNNEISEKSEIFDDQFSVERPDGSNFTLKIRSTKLEDSAMYFCASSAVPEAFFGQGTRLTVV.

This clone was counted a few times. The V and J genes are TRBV7-8 and TRBJ1-6, with D hard to call. The CDR3 consists of 16 residues. Germline CDR1 and CDR2: SGHVS and FQNEAQ. V lost 1 base and J 0 bases, leaving 7 bases between the germline ends. The CDR3 DNA is TGTGCCAGCAGCTTAGACGGGAGCTCCTATAATTCACCCCTCCACTTT. Translation: CASSLDGSSYNSPLHF.

V usage is TRBV10-3 and J usage is TRBJ2-3; a weak D match, TRBD2 (5 bases). Germline V lookup: CDR1 ENHRY, CDR2 SYGVKD. This CDR3 has 15 residues. V lost 0 bases, J lost 2 bases, and 9 bases lay in between. The CDR3 nucleotides are TGTGCCATCAGTGAGTCCACGGGATTCACAGATACGCAGTATTTT. Translation gives CAISESTGFTDTQYF.

The chain combines TRBV21-1 with TRBJ1-4; the table calls TRBD1, which could not be checked here. TRBV21-1 is termed a pseudogene. The CDR3 has 15 amino acids. The CDR3 DNA sequence: TGTGCCAGCAGCAAGGGGGACAGGGCTAATGAAAAACTGTTTTTT. As protein: CASSKGDRANEKLFF.

The chain uses TRBV7-9 and TRBJ1-1; 10 bases line up with TRBD1. Looked up from germline, CDR1 is SEHNR and CDR2 is FQNEAQ (reference sequence). This CDR3 is built from 20 residues. V dropped 7 bases and J dropped 1; count of bases not matched to a gene: 21. CDR3 residues: CASTTGQGDYLKLKNTEAFF. CDR3 DNA: TGTGCCAGCACCACCGGACAGGGGGATTATTTAAAGCTAAAGAACACTGAAGCTTTCTTT.

The rearrangement links TRBV5-1 to TRBJ2-2; 7 nucleotides align to TRBD1. V lost 6 bases and J lost 2; bases outside the gene matches: 7. The CDR3 runs to 15 residues. The germline V gene has CDR1 SGHRS and CDR2 YFSETQ. DNA of the CDR3: TGCGCCAGCATCCGGGACAGCCGAAACACCGGGGAGCTGTTTTTT. Protein sequence: CASIRDSRNTGELFF.